One sample yielded the 4 T cell receptor beta chains listed below, sequenced in a study of T cell responses to AZD1222 COVID-19 vaccine. Libraries were prepared by immunoSEQ multiplex PCR; TCRdb keeps only in-frame clonotypes and omits some of them. The table shows some 200,000 clones, with around 94% occurring only once. This material consisted of peripheral blood, taken 28 days after the second dose of the MenACWY control vaccine. These receptors all come from an adult who received the MenACWY meningococcal vaccine as a control.

J is TRBJ2-3 and V is TRBV5-4, with 9 bases fitting TRBD2. This CDR3 comprises 16 residues. Germline values: CDR1 SGHNT, CDR2 YYREEE (reference sequence). J gave up 2 bases and V 3 bases, and 7 bases lay outside the gene matches. CDR3 DNA sequence: TGTGCCAGCAGCTCTAAGCGGGGGGCGATCACAGATACGCAGTATTTT. Translating it yields CASSSKRGAITDTQYF.

The rearrangement links TRBV24-1 to TRBJ2-1; D gene ambiguous. Germline-derived CDR1 and CDR2 are KGHDR and SFDVKD. There are 15 residues in the CDR3. V lost 3 bases, J lost 0 bases, and 8 bases lay in between. CDR3 in DNA: TGTGCCACCAGTGATCGGGCGAGCTCCTACAATGAGCAGTTCTTC. Its protein product is CATSDRASSYNEQFF.

This clone showed up just a few times. The CDR3 nucleotides are TGCGCCAGCAGCTTGTATGGGTCTAGCACAGATACGCAGTATTTT. Its translation: CASSLYGSSTDTQYF. The chain links TRBV5-1 to TRBJ2-3; D gene uncertain. Germline-derived CDR1 and CDR2 are SGHRS and YFSETQ. The CDR3 runs 15 residues. Trimming took off 1 base at V and 0 bases at J, with 9 bases between the two ends.

The J gene is TRBJ1-2, the V gene TRBV9, with TRBD1 as a possible D gene (6 bases). V was cut by 4 bases and J by 4 bases, with 11 bases left in between. This CDR3 comprises 13 residues. The germline gives CDR1 SGDLS, CDR2 YYNGEE. CDR3 sequence reads: CASSTGTLYGYTF. The CDR3 DNA reads TGTGCCAGCAGCACCGGGACACTCTATGGCTACACCTTC.